This section outlines one T cell receptor beta chain sequence together with its context. Deletions cut 5 bases from V and 2 bases from J, with 14 bases between. From germline, CDR1 is SGHAT and CDR2 FQNNGV. The CDR3 spans 15 residues. Sequenced by immunoSEQ multiplex PCR; TCRdb stores in-frame clones only, minus some. The data hold 250,000 to 300,000 clones, with around 87% observed a single time. The data originate from a study of cytomegalovirus exposure and HLA in healthy donors. The V call is TRBV11-2, the J call TRBJ2-3; D possibly corresponds to TRBD2 (7 bases). The TCR originated in a young woman in good health and CMV-seronegative. The sequenced material came from PBMCs. DNA for the CDR3: TGTGCCAGCAGCAAGTGGGGGGGGGCCACAGATACGCAGTATTTT. Protein: CASSKWGGATDTQYF.